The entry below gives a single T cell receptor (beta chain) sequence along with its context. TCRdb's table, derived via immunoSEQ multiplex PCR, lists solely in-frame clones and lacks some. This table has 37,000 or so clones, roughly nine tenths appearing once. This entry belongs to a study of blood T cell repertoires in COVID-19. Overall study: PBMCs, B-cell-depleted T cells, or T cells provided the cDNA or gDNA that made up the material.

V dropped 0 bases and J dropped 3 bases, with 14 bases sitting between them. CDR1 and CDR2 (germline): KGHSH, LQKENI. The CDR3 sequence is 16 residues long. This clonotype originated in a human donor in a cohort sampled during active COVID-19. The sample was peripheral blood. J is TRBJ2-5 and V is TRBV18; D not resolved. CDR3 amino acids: CASSPPPEAPEETQYF. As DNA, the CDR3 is TGTGCCAGCTCACCACCACCCGAAGCGCCCGAAGAGACCCAGTACTTC.